The rows below give T cell receptor beta chains drawn from one sample of a study of shared T cell receptors in the human thymus. Sequencing used immunoSEQ multiplex PCR; TCRdb keeps in-frame clones, though not all of them. The sample lists hundreds of thousands of clones, about 84% occurring once. The sample also formed part of further work on human thymus T cells.

Sequencing used thymocytes. The receptors stem from a boy less than two years old with a congenital heart defect. Both conserved end residues are part of each CDR3. D genes are given only for firm matches. Clone size is not always given. Where it is, it says once, few, many or a class for expanded clones.

>TRBV5-6|TRBD1|-|TRBJ2-3
CASSLHNRGKDTDTQYF
TGTGCCAGCAGCTTGCATAACAGGGGTAAGGACACAGATACGCAGTATTTT
>TRBV10-3|TRBD2|-|TRBJ2-2
CAISESVGLAGAVGELFF
TGTGCCATCAGTGAGTCGGTCGGGCTAGCGGGAGCGGTCGGGGAGCTGTTTTTT
>TRBV18|-|few|TRBJ1-5
CASSHLPHSPHYSNQPQHF
TGTGCCAGCTCCCACCTCCCACATTCGCCCCATTATAGCAATCAGCCCCAGCATTTT
>TRBV28|TRBD2|-|TRBJ2-7
CASSLLSGRGPYEQYF
TGTGCCAGCAGCCTCCTTAGCGGGAGGGGTCCCTACGAGCAGTACTTC
>TRBV7-6|TRBD1|-|TRBJ1-1
CASRLATGENTEAFF
TGTGCCAGCAGACTTGCTACAGGGGAGAACACTGAAGCTTTCTTT
>TRBV6-1|-|-|TRBJ2-1
CASSAGEQFF
TGTGCCAGCAGTGCCGGGGAGCAGTTCTTC
>TRBV18|TRBD2|once|TRBJ2-1
CASSLTTSGRAGEQFF
TGTGCCAGCTCACTCACCACTAGCGGGAGGGCCGGTGAGCAGTTCTTC
>TRBV30|-|-|TRBJ2-5
CARGRLQETQYF
TGTGCCCGGGGGAGGCTTCAAGAGACCCAGTACTTC
>TRBV14|TRBD1|once|TRBJ1-3
CASSPPVTGQSDNTIYF
TGTGCCAGCAGCCCACCGGTCACGGGACAGTCGGATAACACCATATATTTT
>TRBV29-1|-|-|TRBJ2-7
CSVNREGRYEQYF
TGCAGCGTTAACAGGGAGGGACGGTACGAGCAGTACTTC
>TRBV18|-|once|TRBJ1-5
CASSQWRDGRNQPQHF
TGTGCCAGCTCACAGTGGAGGGACGGGCGCAATCAGCCCCAGCATTTT
>TRBV5-4|-|-|TRBJ2-7
CASSSPTSTYEQYF
TGTGCCAGCAGTTCTCCGACTAGTACCTACGAGCAGTACTTC
>TRBV7-9|TRBD2|-|TRBJ2-7
CATLNGRASREQYF
TGTGCCACCCTCAACGGGAGGGCCAGTCGGGAGCAGTACTTC
>TRBV7-9|-|-|TRBJ2-4
CASSGAWAPNIQYF
TGTGCCAGCAGCGGCGCTTGGGCCCCGAACATTCAGTACTTC
>TRBV5-4|-|few|TRBJ2-3
CASSADLAADTQYF
TGTGCCAGCAGCGCGGACCTAGCAGCAGATACGCAGTATTTT
>TRBV19|TRBD1|few|TRBJ2-1
CASSPRDRGRCEQFF
TGTGCCAGTAGTCCCCGGGACAGGGGACGGTGTGAGCAGTTCTTC
>TRBV6-5|-|-|TRBJ2-3
CASSYSLGNTQYF
TGTGCCAGCAGTTACTCGCTAGGCAATACGCAGTATTTT
>TRBV18|TRBD1|-|TRBJ2-7
CASSPGTVGQSSYEQYF
TGTGCCAGCTCACCAGGGACAGTGGGACAGAGCTCCTACGAGCAGTACTTC
>TRBV10-2|-|-|TRBJ2-7
CASSESRAAYEQYF
TGCGCCAGCAGTGAGTCTCGCGCGGCCTACGAGCAGTACTTC
>TRBV15|-|-|TRBJ2-1
CATSSGLLSYNEQFF
TGTGCCACCAGCTCCGGACTGCTCTCCTACAATGAGCAGTTCTTC
>TRBV4-3|-|-|TRBJ2-5
CASSQDSRGQETQYF
TGCGCCAGCAGCCAAGATAGTAGGGGCCAGGAGACCCAGTACTTC
>TRBV6-1|TRBD2|once|TRBJ2-1
CASSEEIPGLAGPYNEQFF
TGTGCCAGCAGTGAAGAAATACCGGGACTAGCGGGTCCTTACAATGAGCAGTTCTTC
>TRBV19|TRBD2|-|TRBJ2-3
CARAGTSWRGDTQYF
TGTGCCAGGGCCGGGACTAGCTGGAGGGGTGATACGCAGTATTTT
>TRBV5-1|TRBD2|once|TRBJ2-1
CASSFSGGKNEQFF
TGCGCCAGCAGCTTTTCGGGGGGTAAAAATGAGCAGTTCTTC
>TRBV10-1|-|few|TRBJ1-2
CASSESSEIGYTF
TGCGCCAGCAGTGAGTCGAGTGAGATCGGCTACACCTTC
>TRBV4-2|-|-|TRBJ1-2
CASSQDVREANYGYTF
TGTGCCAGCAGCCAAGATGTCCGGGAAGCTAACTATGGCTACACCTTC
>TRBV28|TRBD1|few|TRBJ1-1
CASSRGTENTEAFF
TGTGCCAGCAGCCGCGGGACAGAGAACACTGAAGCTTTCTTT
>TRBV27|TRBD2|-|TRBJ2-1
CASSPKALAGVSYNEQFF
TGTGCCAGCAGTCCTAAGGCCCTAGCGGGAGTCTCCTACAATGAGCAGTTCTTC
>TRBV30|TRBD1|-|TRBJ1-1
CAWSAGTGDNPGDTEAFF
TGTGCCTGGAGTGCTGGGACAGGGGATAATCCTGGGGACACTGAAGCTTTCTTT
>TRBV19|-|once|TRBJ1-5
CASSKLQGLHANQPQHF
TGTGCCAGTAGCAAATTACAGGGCCTCCACGCAAATCAGCCCCAGCATTTT
>TRBV11-2|TRBD1|-|TRBJ2-7
CASSADRGRYEQYF
TGTGCCAGCAGCGCGGACAGGGGGCGTTACGAGCAGTACTTC
>TRBV30|TRBD2|-|TRBJ2-1
CARRELAVYNEQFF
TGTGCCCGGAGGGAACTAGCGGTTTACAATGAGCAGTTCTTC
>TRBV4-1|-|-|TRBJ2-7
CASSQGPGNSSYEQYF
TGCGCCAGCAGCCAAGGTCCGGGAAACAGCTCCTACGAGCAGTACTTC
>TRBV19|TRBD2|-|TRBJ2-3
CASSTPGLPTSGSTDTQYF
TGTGCCAGTAGTACCCCGGGCCTACCGACTAGCGGGAGCACAGATACGCAGTATTTT
>TRBV9|TRBD1|-|TRBJ2-7
CASSRGQREQYF
TGTGCCAGCAGTAGGGGGCAGCGGGAGCAGTACTTC
>TRBV19|-|-|TRBJ1-1
CASSIVAGKDTEAFF
TGTGCCAGTAGTATAGTTGCGGGGAAGGACACTGAAGCTTTCTTT
>TRBV4-3|TRBD2|-|TRBJ2-2
CASSQEGSAGGEGSTGELFF
TGCGCCAGCAGCCAAGAGGGGTCAGCGGGAGGGGAGGGGAGCACCGGGGAGCTGTTTTTT
>TRBV7-2|TRBD1|-|TRBJ1-1
CASSGRQGQNTEAFF
TGTGCCAGCAGCGGACGACAGGGACAGAACACTGAAGCTTTCTTT
>TRBV19|-|-|TRBJ1-5
CASSIEGAGNQPQHF
TGTGCCAGTAGTATAGAAGGGGCTGGCAATCAGCCCCAGCATTTT
>TRBV27|TRBD2|-|TRBJ2-1
CASSRTTSQNEQFF
TGTGCCAGCAGCCGGACGACTAGCCAGAATGAGCAGTTCTTC
>TRBV7-9|TRBD2|-|TRBJ2-7
CASSSAGVYEQYF
TGTGCCAGCAGCTCGGCGGGAGTCTACGAGCAGTACTTC
>TRBV6-1|-|few|TRBJ2-3
CASSDVRRGQSTDTQYF
TGTGCCAGCAGTGACGTCAGGAGGGGCCAAAGCACAGATACGCAGTATTTT
>TRBV27|TRBD1|-|TRBJ2-7
CASRKQGMYEQYF
TGTGCCAGCAGGAAACAGGGGATGTACGAGCAGTACTTC
>TRBV10-1|-|few|TRBJ2-1
CASSENRDSLGNEQFF
TGCGCCAGCAGTGAGAACCGGGACTCCCTTGGCAATGAGCAGTTCTTC
>TRBV18|-|-|TRBJ2-3
CASSPRGNAPNTQYF
TGTGCCAGCTCACCACGCGGGAATGCACCTAATACGCAGTATTTT
>TRBV2|-|-|TRBJ2-2
CASSELGLARSQTGELFF
TGTGCCAGCAGTGAGTTGGGTTTGGCTCGGAGTCAGACCGGGGAGCTGTTTTTT
>TRBV27|-|-|TRBJ1-4
CASSALRDSTNEKLFF
TGTGCCAGCAGTGCGCTCAGGGATTCAACTAATGAAAAACTGTTTTTT
>TRBV29-1|TRBD2|-|TRBJ2-3
CSDGTSGPDTQYF
TGCAGCGACGGGACTAGCGGCCCCGATACGCAGTATTTT